This TCR delta chain is drawn from a study of human gamma delta and Vdelta1 T cells (dated 2018 in TCRdb). With regard to the full study: In this study, the researchers looked at Delta One T cells, which are Vd1+ gamma-delta T cells, to see how well they work as cytotoxic effectors against acute myeloid leukemia. Beyond this particular receptor, the publication reports: Delta One T cells were reported as polyclonal and as showing broad cytotoxic targeting of acute myeloid leukemia.

Regarding this clone: Its binding antigen is unknown. No quality values exist for individual bases; no much larger clone is one base distant.

Library method: PCR. These reads were obtained on an Illumina MiSeq. TCRdb reanalyzed the public reads with the CATT caller, and identical DNA sequences were merged afterwards. This sample holds over 10,000 delta-chain clones; around 50% were observed only once. The ten largest make up 1.5% of the sample. Based on the germline V gene, the CDR1 and CDR2 sequences are TSWWSYY and QGS. The CDR3 contains 20 residues, cysteine and phenylalanine counted. The only DNA kept is the CDR3, 60 bases in frame from the first base. V loses 3 bases of germline sequence and J loses 2 bases, and the interval between the two ends is 28 bases.

The TCR sequence derives from a human donor in good health. The sample was Vdelta1 gamma-delta T cells from blood grown in culture (DOT cells). The cell subset or site label here, explained by the study, means: Delta One T cells, in vitro expanded/differentiated Vd1+ gamma-delta T cells. The chain uses TRDV1 and TRDJ1; the D segment might be TRDD2 or TRDD3, since each matches 8 bases. The DNA reads TGTGCTCTTGGGGACGCCCTTCCTATAGGCCTGGGGGACCATACCGATAAACTCATCTTT. The translation is CALGDALPIGLGDHTDKLIF.